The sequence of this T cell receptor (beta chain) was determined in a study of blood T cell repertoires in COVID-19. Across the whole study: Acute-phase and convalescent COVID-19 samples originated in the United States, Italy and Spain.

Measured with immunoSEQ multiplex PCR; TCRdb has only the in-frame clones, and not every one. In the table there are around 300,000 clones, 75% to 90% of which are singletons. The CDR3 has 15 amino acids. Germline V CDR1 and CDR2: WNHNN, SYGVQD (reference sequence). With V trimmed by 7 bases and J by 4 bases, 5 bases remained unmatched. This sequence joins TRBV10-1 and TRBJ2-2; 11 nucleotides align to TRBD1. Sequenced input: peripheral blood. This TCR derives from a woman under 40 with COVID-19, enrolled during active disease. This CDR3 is CASNAGTGGTGELFF. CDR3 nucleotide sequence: TGCGCCAGCAACGCCGGGACAGGGGGCACCGGGGAGCTGTTTTTT.